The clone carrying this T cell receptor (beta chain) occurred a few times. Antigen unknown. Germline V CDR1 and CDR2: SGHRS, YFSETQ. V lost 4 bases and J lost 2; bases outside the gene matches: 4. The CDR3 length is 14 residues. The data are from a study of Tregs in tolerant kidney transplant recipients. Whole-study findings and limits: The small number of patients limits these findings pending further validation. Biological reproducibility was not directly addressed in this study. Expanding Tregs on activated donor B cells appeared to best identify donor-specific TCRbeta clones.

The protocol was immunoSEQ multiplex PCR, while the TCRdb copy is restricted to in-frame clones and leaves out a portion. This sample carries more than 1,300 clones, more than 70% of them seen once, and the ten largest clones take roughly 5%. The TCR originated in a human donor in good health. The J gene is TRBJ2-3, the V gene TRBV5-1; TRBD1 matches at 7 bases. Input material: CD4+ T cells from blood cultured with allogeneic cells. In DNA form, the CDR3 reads TGCGCCAGCAGCATGGGACAGCACACAGATACGCAGTATTTT. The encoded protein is CASSMGQHTDTQYF.